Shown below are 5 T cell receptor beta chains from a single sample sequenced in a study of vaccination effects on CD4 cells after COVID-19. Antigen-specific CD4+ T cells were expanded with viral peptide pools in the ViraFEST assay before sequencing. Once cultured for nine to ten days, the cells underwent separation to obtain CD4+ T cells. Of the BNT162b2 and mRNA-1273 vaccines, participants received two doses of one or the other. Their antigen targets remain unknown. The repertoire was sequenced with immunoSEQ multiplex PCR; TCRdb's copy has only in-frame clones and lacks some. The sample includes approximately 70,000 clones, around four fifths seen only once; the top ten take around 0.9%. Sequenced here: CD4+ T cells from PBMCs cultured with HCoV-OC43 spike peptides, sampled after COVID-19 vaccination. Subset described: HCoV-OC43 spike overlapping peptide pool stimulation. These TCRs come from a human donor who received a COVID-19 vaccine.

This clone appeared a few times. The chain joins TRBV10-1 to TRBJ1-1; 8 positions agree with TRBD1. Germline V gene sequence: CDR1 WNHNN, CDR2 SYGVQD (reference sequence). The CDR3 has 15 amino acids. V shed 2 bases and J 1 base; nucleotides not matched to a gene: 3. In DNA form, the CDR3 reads TGCGCCAGCAGTGAGAGGACAGGGAAGAACACTGAAGCTTTCTTT. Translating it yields CASSERTGKNTEAFF.

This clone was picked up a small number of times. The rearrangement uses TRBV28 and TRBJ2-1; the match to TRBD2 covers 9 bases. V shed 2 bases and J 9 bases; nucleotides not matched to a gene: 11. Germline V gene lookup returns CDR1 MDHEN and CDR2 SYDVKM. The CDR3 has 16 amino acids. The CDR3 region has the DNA TGTGCCAGCAGTTTAGTGCCAGCGGGGGGTCTAGGTGAGCAGTTCTTC. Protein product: CASSLVPAGGLGEQFF.

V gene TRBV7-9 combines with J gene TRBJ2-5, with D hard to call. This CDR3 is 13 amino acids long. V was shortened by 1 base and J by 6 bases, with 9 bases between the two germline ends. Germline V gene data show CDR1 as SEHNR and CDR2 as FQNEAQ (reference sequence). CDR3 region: CASSLGPGKTQYF. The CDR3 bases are TGTGCCAGCAGCTTAGGACCCGGCAAGACCCAGTACTTC.

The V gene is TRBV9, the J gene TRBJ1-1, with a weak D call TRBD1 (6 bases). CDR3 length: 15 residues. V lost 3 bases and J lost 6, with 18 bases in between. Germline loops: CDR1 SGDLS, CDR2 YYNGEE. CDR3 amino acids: CASSARDTVSPEAFF. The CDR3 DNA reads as TGTGCCAGCAGCGCGCGGGACACGGTATCACCTGAAGCTTTCTTT. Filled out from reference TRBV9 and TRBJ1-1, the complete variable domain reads DSGVTQTPKHLITATGQRVTLRCSPRSGDLSVYWYQQSLDQGLQFLIQYYNGEERAKGNILERFSAQQFPDLHSELNLSSLELGDSALYFCASSARDTVSPEAFFGQGTRLTVV.

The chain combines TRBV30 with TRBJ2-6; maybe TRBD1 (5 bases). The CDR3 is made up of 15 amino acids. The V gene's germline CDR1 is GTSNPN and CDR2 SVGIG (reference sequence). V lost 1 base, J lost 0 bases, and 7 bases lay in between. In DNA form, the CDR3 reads TGTGCCTGGAGTGGACAGCTCTCTGGGGCCAACGTCCTGACTTTC. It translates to CAWSGQLSGANVLTF.